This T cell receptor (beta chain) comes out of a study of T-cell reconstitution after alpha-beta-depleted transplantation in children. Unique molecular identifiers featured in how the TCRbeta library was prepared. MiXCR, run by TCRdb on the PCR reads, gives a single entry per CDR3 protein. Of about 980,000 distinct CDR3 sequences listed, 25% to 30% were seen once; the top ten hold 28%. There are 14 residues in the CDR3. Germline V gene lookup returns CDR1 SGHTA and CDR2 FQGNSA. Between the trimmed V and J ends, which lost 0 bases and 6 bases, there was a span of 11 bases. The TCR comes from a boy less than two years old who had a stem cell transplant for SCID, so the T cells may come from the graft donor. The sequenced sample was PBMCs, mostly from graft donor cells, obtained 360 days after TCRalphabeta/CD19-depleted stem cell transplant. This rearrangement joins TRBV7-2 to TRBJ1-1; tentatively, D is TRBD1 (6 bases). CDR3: CASSLAGGRSEAFF. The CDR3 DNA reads TGTGCCAGCAGCTTAGCGGGGGGCAGGTCTGAAGCTTTCTTT. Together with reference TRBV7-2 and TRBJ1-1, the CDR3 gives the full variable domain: GAGVSQSPSNKVTEKGKDVELRCDPISGHTALYWYRQSLGQGLEFLIYFQGNSAPDKSGLPSDRFSAERTGGSVSTLTIQRTQQEDSAVYLCASSLAGGRSEAFFGQGTRLTVV.